The 27 T cell receptor beta chains below all came from one sample that was sequenced in a study of T cell repertoires in cytomegalovirus infection. TCRdb ran MiXCR on the reads and lists one entry per CDR3 protein. The sample includes around 530,000 distinct CDR3 sequences, about 25% seen only once; the top ten take about 13%. Sequenced input: PBMCs. These receptors were taken from a human donor in good health (CMV status not recorded). Some clones in this sample may be carry-over from other donors' samples.

Many counts were recorded for this clonotype. The chain carries TRBV7-2 and TRBJ1-3; 9 bases align to TRBD1. V lost 1 base and J lost 7; bases outside the gene matches: 5. The V gene's germline CDR1 is SGHTA and CDR2 FQGNSA. The CDR3 runs to 15 residues. The CDR3 spells CASSLDSGQGNTIYF. The CDR3 DNA is TGTGCCAGCAGCTTAGACTCCGGACAGGGGAACACCATATATTTT. Full variable domain (missing parts from reference TRBV7-2 and TRBJ1-3): GAGVSQSPSNKVTEKGKDVELRCDPISGHTALYWYRQSLGQGLEFLIYFQGNSAPDKSGLPSDRFSAERTGGSVSTLTIQRTQQEDSAVYLCASSLDSGQGNTIYFGEGSWLTVV.

The table lists this clonotype with a few counts. V usage is TRBV15 and J usage is TRBJ1-1; D is undetermined. The CDR3 spans 12 residues. Germline loops: CDR1 LNHNV, CDR2 YYDKDF (reference sequence). V was shortened by 4 bases and J by 13 bases, with 16 bases between the two germline ends. The CDR3 region has the DNA TGTGCCACCAGCACAGACGGTCGTACGGGTTTCTTT. Amino acid sequence: CATSTDGRTGFF.

This clonotype was picked up one time. The chain uses TRBV5-1 and TRBJ1-2, with 9 bases fitting TRBD1. The CDR3 covers 15 residues. V trimming: 3 bases; J trimming: 3 bases; junction bases outside the gene matches: 6. Germline CDR1 reads SGHRS; CDR2 reads YFSETQ. The CDR3 loop is CASSSWDRAYYGYTF. Here the CDR3 DNA reads TGCGCCAGCAGCTCCTGGGACAGGGCTTACTATGGCTACACCTTC.

This clonotype was picked up a small number of times. CDR3 DNA: TGCAGTGCTAAAGGTGGGGGGGCGAGATTCCTCACTGAAGCTTTCTTT. Its protein product is CSAKGGGARFLTEAFF. This sequence joins TRBV20-1 and TRBJ1-1; a weak D match, TRBD1 (6 bases). The germline CDR1 and CDR2 sequences are DFQATT and SNEGSKA (reference sequence). With 4 bases removed from V and 4 bases from J, the gap between germline ends came to 22 bases. The CDR3 length is 16 residues.

This sequence joins TRBV4-3 and TRBJ2-1; 11 bases are a match to TRBD2. This CDR3 has 17 amino acids. J gave up 3 bases and V 0 bases, and 4 bases lay outside the gene matches. CDR1 and CDR2 (germline): LGHNA, YSLEER. This CDR3 is CASSQDRGTSGYNEQFF. The DNA of the CDR3 is TGCGCCAGCAGCCAAGATCGGGGGACTAGCGGCTACAATGAGCAGTTCTTC.

This clonotype was observed a few times. This sequence joins TRBV7-6 and TRBJ2-7; the D call may be TRBD1 or TRBD2 (7 bases each). The germline V gene has CDR1 SGHVS and CDR2 FNYEAQ. The CDR3 has 13 residues. Trimming stripped 1 base from V and 12 bases from J, with 16 bases between. CDR3 amino acids: CASSLEGGGTAYV. The CDR3 DNA reads as TGTGCCAGCAGCTTAGAGGGGGGGGGGACAGCGTACGTC.

The rearrangement joins TRBV25-1 to TRBJ1-2; D not certain. The CDR3 runs to 14 residues. The V gene's germline CDR1 is MGHDK and CDR2 SYGVNS. V shed 4 bases and J shed 4 bases, with 13 bases lying between them. CDR3 coding DNA: TGTGCCAGCAGTGGGTCGGAGCGTTTCTATGGCTACACCTTC. Translation: CASSGSERFYGYTF.

This clonotype showed up just a few times. The chain recombines TRBV12-5 with TRBJ2-2, with 12 bases that match TRBD2. Losses at the gene ends were 1 base for V and 4 bases for J; bases not matched to a gene: 7. This CDR3 region has 18 residues. Germline V gene lookup returns CDR1 LGHNT and CDR2 FRNRAP. In nucleotides, the CDR3 is TGTGCTAGTGGTTTGGCGACTAGCGGGAGTCATGGCACCGGGGAGCTGTTTTTT. Its translation: CASGLATSGSHGTGELFF. The full variable domain, rest sourced from reference TRBV12-5 and TRBJ2-2, is DARVTQTPRHKVTEMGQEVTMRCQPILGHNTVFWYRQTMMQGLELLAYFRNRAPLDDSGMPKDRFSAEMPDATLATLKIQPSEPRDSAVYFCASGLATSGSHGTGELFFGEGSRLTVL.

This clonotype was detected many times. The J gene is TRBJ1-2, the V gene TRBV7-2, with TRBD1 as a possible D gene (6 bases). The length of the CDR3 is 16 residues. Trimming removed 5 bases at V and 0 bases at J, with 16 bases between. CDR1 is SGHTA and CDR2 is FQGNSA in the germline V gene. The CDR3 sequence is CASSPPQGHTNYGYTF. The CDR3 DNA follows: TGTGCCAGCAGCCCGCCCCAGGGACACACTAACTATGGCTACACCTTC.

The chain recombines TRBV5-1 with TRBJ2-3; D gene uncertain. The germline V gene has CDR1 SGHRS and CDR2 YFSETQ. The CDR3 is 14 amino acids. V was cut by 7 bases and J by 0 bases, with 12 bases left in between. Here the CDR3 DNA reads TGCGCCAGCGTAAGCGACCAAAGCACAGATACGCAGTATTTT. Its translation: CASVSDQSTDTQYF.

This clonotype has a handful of counts. The chain links TRBV19 to TRBJ1-2; 9 positions agree with TRBD1. CDR3 length equals 16 residues. With 5 bases clipped from V and 8 bases from J, the junction kept 15 bases outside the gene matches. Looked up from germline, CDR1 is LNHDA and CDR2 is SQIVND (reference sequence). In DNA, the CDR3 is TGTGCCAGTAGTCCCACTCGGACAGGGGTATTGGAAGGCTACACCTTC. Its protein is CASSPTRTGVLEGYTF.

This clonotype was seen only a few times. The rearrangement joins TRBV7-3 to TRBJ2-1; TRBD2 matches at 9 bases. Trimming removed 6 bases from V and 7 bases from J; junction bases left unmatched: 16. Looked up from germline, CDR1 is SGHTA and CDR2 is FQGTGA. CDR3 length equals 17 residues. CDR3 region: CASRTEGSGRNDNEQFF. For the CDR3, the DNA is TGTGCCAGCAGGACCGAGGGTAGCGGGAGAAATGATAATGAGCAGTTCTTC.

V usage is TRBV18 and J usage is TRBJ1-3; 7 bases map to TRBD1. Germline trimming cut 3 bases from V and 0 bases from J; bases unmatched to any gene: 5. This CDR3 is built from 16 residues. From germline, CDR1 is KGHSH and CDR2 LQKENI. This CDR3 is CASSPGTVSSGNTIYF. CDR3 in DNA: TGTGCCAGCTCACCGGGGACAGTCAGCTCTGGAAACACCATATATTTT.

The chain carries TRBV7-9 and TRBJ2-7; 8 bases agree with TRBD2. J lost 3 bases, V lost 0 bases, and 10 bases had no gene match. Germline V lookup: CDR1 SEHNR, CDR2 FQNEAQ (reference sequence). The CDR3 loop spans 17 amino acids. Written as DNA, the CDR3 is TGTGCCAGCAGCTTAGCCCCTGGGAGCGGGAGTATCTACGAGCAGTACTTC. Translated, it gives CASSLAPGSGSIYEQYF. Variable domain in full (rest from reference TRBV7-9 and TRBJ2-7): DTGVSQNPRHKITKRGQNVTFRCDPISEHNRLYWYRQTLGQGPEFLTYFQNEAQLEKSRLLSDRFSAERPKGSFSTLEIQRTEQGDSAMYLCASSLAPGSGSIYEQYFGPGTRLTVT.

In this sample, this clonotype turned up a few times. The chain combines TRBV7-9 with TRBJ2-3, with D unresolved. CDR1 is SEHNR, CDR2 FQNEAQ, per germline (reference sequence). Trimming shortened V by 8 bases and J by 5 bases, and 8 bases separated the two germline ends. This CDR3 has 11 residues. The CDR3 protein is CASGDGDTQYF. In DNA form, the CDR3 reads TGTGCCAGCGGGGATGGAGATACGCAGTATTTT.

The chain recombines TRBV5-4 with TRBJ2-1, with D unclear. This CDR3 has 12 amino acids. Trimming removed 4 bases from V and 8 bases from J, with 10 bases in between. CDR1 is SGHNT and CDR2 is YYREEE in the germline V gene (reference sequence). The CDR3 sequence: CASSGYSDEQFF. The CDR3 DNA follows: TGTGCCAGCAGCGGATACTCGGATGAGCAGTTCTTC.

The V and J genes are TRBV9 and TRBJ1-3; the match to TRBD1 covers 8 bases. CDR1 is SGDLS, CDR2 YYNGEE, per germline. V was pared by 4 bases and J by 1 base, with 7 bases of the junction left unmatched. The CDR3 spans 16 residues. CDR3 sequence reads: CASSLRGQVSGNTIYF. In DNA form, the CDR3 reads TGTGCCAGCAGCTTACGGGGACAGGTATCTGGAAACACCATATATTTT.

The chain uses TRBV2 and TRBJ2-1; no clear D gene. Germline CDR1 reads SNHLY; CDR2 reads FYNNEI. The CDR3 loop spans 15 amino acids. Between the trimmed V and J ends, which lost 3 bases and 7 bases, there was a span of 16 bases. This CDR3 is CASSDGLSLGNEQFF. The CDR3 DNA sequence: TGTGCCAGCAGTGACGGGCTGTCTCTGGGGAATGAGCAGTTCTTC. The full variable domain, with the rest looked up from reference TRBV2 and TRBJ2-1, is EPEVTQTPSHQVTQMGQEVILRCVPISNHLYFYWYRQILGQKVEFLVSFYNNEISEKSEIFDDQFSVERPDGSNFTLKIRSTKLEDSAMYFCASSDGLSLGNEQFFGPGTRLTVL.

Ten or more counts support this clonotype. CDR3 sequence: CASSYADRGGPEAFF. CDR3 DNA: TGTGCCAGCAGTTATGCGGACAGGGGAGGACCTGAAGCTTTCTTT. The chain carries TRBV6-2 or TRBV6-3 and TRBJ1-1; the match to TRBD1 covers 9 bases. Germline V gene data show CDR1 as MNHEY and CDR2 as SVGEGT. Trimming at V came to 3 bases and at J to 6 bases, leaving 8 bases not matched to a gene. The CDR3 has 15 amino acids.

This clonotype came up a few times. This chain joins TRBV6-1 and TRBJ2-1; D remains ambiguous. This CDR3 region has 16 residues. Between the trimmed V and J ends, which lost 2 bases and 1 base, there was a span of 12 bases. CDR1 is MNHNS, CDR2 SASEGT, per germline. CDR3 nucleotides: TGTGCCAGCAGTGAATTGGTTTTTGGGTCCTACAATGAGCAGTTCTTC. It encodes CASSELVFGSYNEQFF.

The chain combines TRBV14 with TRBJ2-1, with TRBD2 matching 14 bases. Germline loops: CDR1 SGHDN, CDR2 FVKESK. This CDR3 spans 16 amino acids. Trimming took 0 bases from V and 12 from J; bases not matched to a gene: 7. CDR3: CASSQERLAGGRRQFF. DNA of the CDR3: TGTGCCAGCAGCCAAGAAAGACTAGCGGGAGGGCGAAGGCAGTTCTTC.

This clonotype was observed a handful of times. The J gene is TRBJ1-2, the V gene TRBV4-1; 9 nucleotides line up with TRBD1. The CDR3 totals 14 residues. With 4 bases clipped from V and 7 bases from J, the junction kept 7 bases outside the gene matches. Looked up from germline, CDR1 is MGHRA and CDR2 is YSYEKL. The CDR3 here is CASSRPGQGRGYTF. The CDR3 DNA is TGCGCCAGCAGCCGACCGGGACAGGGACGTGGCTACACCTTC.

Of note for this clonotype: Just one base apart from a much larger clone, this may be a read error. The V gene is TRBV19, the J gene TRBJ2-7; D possibly corresponds to TRBD2 (6 bases). The CDR3 totals 15 residues. Germline V gene data show CDR1 as LNHDA and CDR2 as SQIVND (reference sequence). In DNA, the CDR3 is TGTGCCAGTAGTATAGGACGGGGGTCTGCCTACGGGCAGTACTTC. Amino acid sequence: CASSIGRGSAYGQYF.

The CDR3 DNA reads TGTGCCTGGACCCTAGCGGGGGGAGGCCCCACGGATGAGCAGTTCTTC. It translates to CAWTLAGGGPTDEQFF. The rearrangement joins TRBV30 to TRBJ2-1; TRBD2 aligns across 11 bases. V shed 4 bases and J 8 bases; nucleotides not matched to a gene: 13. The CDR3 is 16 amino acids. Germline lookup yields CDR1 GTSNPN and CDR2 SVGIG (reference sequence).

This clonotype has just a few counts. The chain combines TRBV7-9 with TRBJ1-5; 10 nucleotides match TRBD1. This CDR3 has 14 residues. Germline CDR1 is SEHNR and CDR2 is FQNEAQ (reference sequence). V shed 6 bases, J shed 7 bases, and the junction held 6 bases outside the gene matches. This CDR3 is CASSPTGGQQPQHF. In DNA, the CDR3 is TGTGCCAGCAGTCCGACAGGGGGCCAACAGCCCCAGCATTTT.

This clonotype was picked up many times. The V gene is TRBV19, the J gene TRBJ2-1; 7 nucleotides agree with TRBD1. Germline V lookup: CDR1 LNHDA, CDR2 SQIVND (reference sequence). V lost 6 bases, J lost 2 bases, and 13 bases stayed unmatched. The CDR3 is 17 amino acids. CDR3 sequence: CASSLIRGTTTYNEQFF. CDR3 sequence (DNA): TGTGCCAGTAGCCTGATCAGGGGGACAACTACCTACAATGAGCAGTTCTTC.

This chain joins TRBV28 and TRBJ2-5; 12 bases match TRBD2. The CDR3 length is 16 residues. Germline V gives CDR1 MDHEN, CDR2 SYDVKM. The J segment lost 3 bases and the V segment lost 6 bases, leaving 8 bases of the junction unmatched. CDR3 amino acids: CASSTRTSGKEETQYF. The CDR3 nucleotides read TGTGCCAGCAGCACTCGGACTAGCGGGAAGGAAGAGACCCAGTACTTC.